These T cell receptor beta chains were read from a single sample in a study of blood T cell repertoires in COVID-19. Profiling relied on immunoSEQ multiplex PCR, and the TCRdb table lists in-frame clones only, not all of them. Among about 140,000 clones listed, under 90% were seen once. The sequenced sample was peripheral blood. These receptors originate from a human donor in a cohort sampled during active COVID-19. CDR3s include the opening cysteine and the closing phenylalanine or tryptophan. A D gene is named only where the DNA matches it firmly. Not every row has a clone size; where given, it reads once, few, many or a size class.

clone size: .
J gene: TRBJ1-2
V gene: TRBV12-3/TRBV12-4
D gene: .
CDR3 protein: CASSPGTHYGYTF
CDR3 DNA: TGTGCCAGCAGTCCCGGGACTCATTATGGCTACACCTTC

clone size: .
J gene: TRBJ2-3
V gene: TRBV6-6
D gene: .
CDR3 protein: CASRQEGSGTDTQYF
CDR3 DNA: TGTGCCAGCAGGCAGGAGGGATCGGGCACAGATACGCAGTATTTT

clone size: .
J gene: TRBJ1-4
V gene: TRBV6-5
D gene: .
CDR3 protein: CASSYWEGGNEKLFF
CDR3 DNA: TGTGCCAGCAGTTACTGGGAGGGGGGCAATGAAAAACTGTTTTTT

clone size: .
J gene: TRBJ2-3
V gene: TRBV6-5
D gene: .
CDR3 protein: CASTLRGSGTDTQYF
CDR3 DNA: TGTGCCAGCACCTTAAGGGGGTCAGGCACAGATACGCAGTATTTT

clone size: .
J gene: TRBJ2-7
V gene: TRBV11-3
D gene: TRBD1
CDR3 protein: CASSYGQGEVNEQYF
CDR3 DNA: TGTGCCAGCAGCTACGGACAGGGAGAGGTGAACGAGCAGTACTTC

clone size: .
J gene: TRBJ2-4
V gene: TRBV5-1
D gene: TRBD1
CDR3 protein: CASSFGQALAKNIQYF
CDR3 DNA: TGCGCCAGCAGCTTCGGACAGGCTTTGGCCAAAAACATTCAGTACTTC

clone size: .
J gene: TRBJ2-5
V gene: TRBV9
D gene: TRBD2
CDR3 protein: CASSFDGSGEETQYF
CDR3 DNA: TGTGCCAGCAGCTTCGATGGTAGCGGGGAAGAGACCCAGTACTTC

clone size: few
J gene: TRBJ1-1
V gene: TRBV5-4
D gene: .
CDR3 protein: CASSLSRTTMNTEAFF
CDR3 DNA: TGTGCCAGCAGCTTGAGCCGGACTACTATGAACACTGAAGCTTTCTTT

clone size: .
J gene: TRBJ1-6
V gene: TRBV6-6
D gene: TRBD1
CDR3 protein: CASSSQGAYNSPLHF
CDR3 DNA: TGTGCCAGCAGTTCACAGGGGGCCTATAATTCACCCCTCCACTTT

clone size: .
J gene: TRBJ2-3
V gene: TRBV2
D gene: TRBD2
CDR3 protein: CASSEAWGLATDTQYF
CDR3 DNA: TGTGCCAGCAGTGAAGCTTGGGGACTAGCCACAGATACGCAGTATTTT

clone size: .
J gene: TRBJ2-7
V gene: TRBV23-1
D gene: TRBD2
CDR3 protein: CASSQSLAVSSYEQYF
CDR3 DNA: TGCGCCAGCAGTCAATCACTAGCGGTTAGCTCCTACGAGCAGTACTTC

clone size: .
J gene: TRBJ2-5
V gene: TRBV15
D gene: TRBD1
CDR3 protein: CATSRGQVQETQYF
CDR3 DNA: TGTGCCACCAGCAGGGGACAGGTGCAAGAGACCCAGTACTTC

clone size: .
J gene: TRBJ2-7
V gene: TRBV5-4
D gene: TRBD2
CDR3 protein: CASSVLANSYEQYF
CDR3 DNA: TGTGCCAGCAGCGTACTAGCGAACTCCTACGAGCAGTACTTC

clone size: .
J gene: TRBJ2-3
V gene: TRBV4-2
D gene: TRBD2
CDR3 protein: CASSQVAGGQGTDTQYF
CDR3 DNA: TGTGCCAGCAGCCAAGTAGCGGGGGGGCAAGGCACAGATACGCAGTATTTT

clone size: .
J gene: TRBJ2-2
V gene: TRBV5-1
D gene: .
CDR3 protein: CASSPGGGHGELFF
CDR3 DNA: TGCGCCAGCAGCCCTGGGGGGGGCCACGGGGAGCTGTTTTTT

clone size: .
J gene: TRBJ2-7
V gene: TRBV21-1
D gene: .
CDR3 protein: CASSKKRGVHPGEQYF
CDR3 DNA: TGTGCCAGCAGCAAGAAACGGGGAGTACATCCGGGCGAGCAGTACTTC

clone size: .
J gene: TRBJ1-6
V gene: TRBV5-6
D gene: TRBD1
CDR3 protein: CASSTDRGRSPLHF
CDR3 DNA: TGTGCCAGCAGCACCGACAGGGGTCGCTCACCCCTCCACTTT

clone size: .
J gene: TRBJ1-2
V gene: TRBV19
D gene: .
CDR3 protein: CASEHRTDGYTF
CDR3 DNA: TGTGCCAGTGAGCACAGGACAGATGGCTACACCTTC